This T cell receptor beta chain came from a study of early T cells in non-severe SARS-CoV-2 infection. TCRdb recomputed calls from the 5' RACE reads with MiXCR, one row per CDR3 protein. The table includes tens of thousands of distinct CDR3 sequences, around 12% detected once. As concerns this clonotype: Antigen unknown.

Findings of the study overall: The matching step, a VDJdb search, favored anti-spike CD8 responses and missed private and CD4 specificities.

The CDR3 sequence is 14 residues long. The germline V and J ends were trimmed by 4 bases and 5 bases, with 11 bases remaining between them. The chain uses TRBV12-3 or TRBV12-4 and TRBJ1-4; possibly TRBD1 for D (6 bases). This receptor was identified in an adult who was a healthcare worker with PCR-confirmed SARS-CoV-2 infection or an uninfected control (not recorded which). Source: whole blood, taken at baseline. CDR3 region: CASSSTGRNEKLFF. The CDR3 nucleotides read TGTGCCAGCAGTTCGACAGGCCGAAATGAAAAACTGTTTTTT.